These T cell receptor beta chains were read from a single sample in a study of T-cell memory formation after mild COVID-19. MiXCR, run by TCRdb on the 5' RACE reads, gives a single entry per CDR3 protein. The sample holds some 150,000 distinct CDR3 sequences, 11% to 15% seen once. The source material was PBMCs or a T cell subset sorted from them (not recorded which). The receptors originated from an adult woman who had mild COVID-19 (a few samples of this study predate the infection). Cell type and time point are not known. Both conserved end residues are part of each CDR3. Each record gives: V gene, D gene, J gene, clone size, CDR3 length, CDR3 protein, CDR3 DNA. The D gene is left open where the match is weak. Clone sizes are given selectively: once, few, many, or a class where the clone is expanded.

>TRBV7-9|TRBD1|TRBJ1-1|.|13
CASSTTGQTEAFF
TGTGCCAGCAGCACGACAGGGCAAACTGAAGCTTTCTTT
>TRBV4-2|.|TRBJ2-3|few|16
CASSQAWRTSTDTQYF
TGTGCCAGCAGCCAAGCCTGGAGGACTAGCACAGATACGCAGTATTTT
>TRBV30|.|TRBJ1-5|.|14
CAWSPGIRGQPQHF
TGTGCCTGGAGCCCCGGCATCAGGGGTCAGCCCCAGCATTTT
>TRBV18|TRBD2|TRBJ2-7|few|14
CASSGLAGFYEQYF
TGTGCCAGCTCAGGGTTAGCGGGGTTCTACGAGCAGTACTTC
>TRBV9|TRBD2|TRBJ2-3|.|17
CASSVDGSGTFTDTQYF
TGTGCCAGCAGCGTAGATGGTAGCGGGACTTTCACAGATACGCAGTATTTT
>TRBV24-1|TRBD2|TRBJ2-3|.|15
CATSDKRGWTDTQYF
TGTGCCACCAGTGATAAGCGGGGTTGGACAGATACGCAGTATTTT
>TRBV29-1|TRBD1|TRBJ2-2|.|15
CSVDTGGVPTGELFF
TGCAGCGTCGACACAGGGGGCGTACCCACCGGGGAGCTGTTTTTT
>TRBV5-1|TRBD2|TRBJ2-3|few|15
CASSRYRTSKETQYF
TGCGCCAGCAGCCGGTATAGGACTAGCAAAGAGACGCAGTATTTT
>TRBV7-2|TRBD1|TRBJ2-5|.|14
CASSEWDSQETQYF
TGTGCCAGCAGCGAGTGGGACAGCCAAGAGACCCAGTACTTC
>TRBV25-1|TRBD1|TRBJ2-7|few|16
CASSHAGQGVNYEQYF
TGTGCCAGCAGTCACGCGGGACAGGGGGTGAACTACGAGCAGTACTTC
>TRBV27|TRBD2|TRBJ2-1|few|16
CASSPSGGALYNEQFF
TGTGCCAGCAGTCCTAGCGGGGGGGCCTTGTACAATGAGCAGTTCTTC
>TRBV7-3|TRBD2|TRBJ2-1|.|16
CASRSRGDATLNEQFF
TGTGCCAGCAGGTCGCGGGGGGACGCAACCCTCAATGAGCAGTTCTTC
>TRBV30|.|TRBJ2-3|.|12
CAWTGDTDTQYF
TGTGCCTGGACTGGGGACACAGATACGCAGTATTTT
>TRBV25-1|TRBD1|TRBJ1-1|.|15
CASSERQGGPTEAFF
TGTGCCAGCAGTGAACGACAGGGAGGCCCCACTGAAGCTTTCTTT
>TRBV5-1|.|TRBJ1-2|once|12
CASSSNGYGYTF
TGCGCCAGCAGCTCCAATGGGTATGGCTACACCTTC
>TRBV5-1|.|TRBJ2-1|few|13
CASSLGVYNEQFF
TGCGCCAGCAGCTTGGGAGTATACAATGAGCAGTTCTTC
>TRBV9|.|TRBJ1-1|many|16
CASSVGAGFMNTEAFF
TGTGCCAGCAGCGTAGGGGCAGGGTTTATGAACACTGAAGCTTTCTTT
>TRBV9|.|TRBJ2-7|few|15
CASSAEDTSSYEQYF
TGTGCCAGCAGCGCGGAGGATACATCAAGCTACGAGCAGTACTTC
>TRBV5-5|TRBD1|TRBJ2-1|few|15
CASSLSGGHSNEQFF
TGTGCCAGCAGCTTGTCAGGGGGACACAGCAATGAGCAGTTCTTC
>TRBV14|TRBD1|TRBJ1-2|.|13
CASSPTGFYGYTF
TGTGCCAGCAGCCCGACAGGGTTCTATGGCTACACCTTC
>TRBV3-1|TRBD2|TRBJ2-7|.|16
CASSHATSGVTYEQYF
TGTGCCAGCAGCCACGCTACTAGCGGGGTGACCTACGAGCAGTACTTC
>TRBV9|.|TRBJ1-1|.|13
CASSAFDDTEAFF
TGTGCCAGCAGCGCTTTTGACGACACTGAAGCTTTCTTT
>TRBV29-1|.|TRBJ2-1|.|16
CSVEFLSLSSYNEQFF
TGCAGCGTTGAATTCCTGTCGCTGAGCTCCTACAATGAGCAGTTCTTC
>TRBV4-1|.|TRBJ2-7|few|14
CASSQERTIYEQYF
TGCGCCAGCAGCCAAGAAAGGACAATCTACGAGCAGTACTTC
>TRBV3-1|.|TRBJ1-4|few|13
CASSQDLQDKLFF
TGTGCCAGCAGCCAAGATCTTCAGGACAAACTGTTTTTT
>TRBV27|.|TRBJ2-3|few|13
CASMDYSTDTQYF
TGTGCCAGCATGGACTATAGCACAGATACGCAGTATTTT
>TRBV9|.|TRBJ2-7|few|15
CASSVDSGGPYEQYF
TGTGCCAGCAGCGTAGACTCAGGGGGGCCCTACGAGCAGTACTTC
>TRBV7-6|.|TRBJ2-3|few|11
CASSSTDTQYF
TGTGCCAGCAGCTCTACAGATACGCAGTATTTT
>TRBV12-3/TRBV12-4|.|TRBJ2-3|.|16
CASRSFAGQNTDTQYF
TGTGCCAGCAGGTCCTTTGCGGGGCAGAACACAGATACGCAGTATTTT
>TRBV4-1|.|TRBJ2-7|.|15
CASSQGTPSSYEQYF
TGCGCCAGCAGCCAAGGTACACCTTCTTCCTACGAGCAGTACTTC
>TRBV2|.|TRBJ1-2|few|13
CASSERQGDGYTF
TGTGCCAGCAGTGAACGCCAGGGAGATGGCTACACCTTC
>TRBV12-3/TRBV12-4|.|TRBJ2-2|.|15
CASSLLGQNTGELFF
TGTGCCAGCAGTTTGCTGGGACAGAACACCGGGGAGCTGTTTTTT
>TRBV7-6|.|TRBJ1-2|few|15
CASSSFVGANYGYTF
TGTGCCAGCAGCTCTTTTGTAGGGGCTAACTATGGCTACACCTTC
>TRBV3-1|.|TRBJ1-4|.|13
CASSRTVNEKLFF
TGTGCCAGCAGCCGTACAGTAAATGAAAAACTGTTTTTT
>TRBV7-9|TRBD1|TRBJ2-7|many|14
CASSPGTGILEQYF
TGTGCCAGCAGCCCCGGGACAGGGATTCTCGAGCAGTACTTC
>TRBV10-3|.|TRBJ1-1|few|15
CAISDPMGMNTEAFF
TGTGCCATCAGTGACCCGATGGGGATGAACACTGAAGCTTTCTTT
>TRBV13|.|TRBJ1-2|.|14
CASSKPQDNYGYTF
TGTGCCAGCAGCAAACCACAGGACAACTATGGCTACACCTTC
>TRBV6-2/TRBV6-3|TRBD1|TRBJ1-1|many|15
CASSYVGTVLTEAFF
TGTGCCAGCAGTTACGTGGGGACAGTTCTCACTGAAGCTTTCTTT
>TRBV5-1|.|TRBJ1-1|few|16
CASSLSPGGGNTEAFF
TGCGCCAGCAGCTTATCCCCAGGCGGGGGGAACACTGAAGCTTTCTTT
>TRBV5-5|TRBD1|TRBJ2-3|many|16
CASSVRQGISTDTQYF
TGTGCCAGCAGCGTACGACAGGGGATAAGCACAGATACGCAGTATTTT
>TRBV2|TRBD1|TRBJ2-7|few|18
CASSESGYLQGAGYEQYF
TGTGCCAGCAGTGAATCTGGTTACCTTCAGGGGGCTGGGTACGAGCAGTACTTC
>TRBV3-1|.|TRBJ2-1|few|17
CASSQEAGAGSYNEQFF
TGTGCCAGCAGCCAAGAGGCAGGGGCGGGCTCCTACAATGAGCAGTTCTTC
>TRBV5-1|.|TRBJ2-1|.|12
CASSLAAVEQFF
TGCGCCAGCAGCTTGGCCGCGGTTGAGCAGTTCTTC
>TRBV24-1|.|TRBJ2-5|.|14
CATRGTAMGETQYF
TGTGCCACCAGAGGGACTGCTATGGGAGAGACCCAGTACTTC
>TRBV20-1|.|TRBJ2-1|.|14
CSAQDTSSYNEQFF
TGCAGTGCTCAGGACACGAGCTCCTACAATGAGCAGTTCTTC
>TRBV11-2|TRBD1|TRBJ1-2|few|14
CASSLEGTDYGYTF
TGTGCCAGCAGCTTAGAAGGGACAGACTATGGCTACACCTTC